The clone carrying this TCR beta chain appeared many times. Antigen specificity is unknown. These data are taken from a study of neurological immune-mediated disorders. Study conclusions and caveats: The absence of any CDR3 amino acid sequence shared by expanded clones across subjects suggests that repertoires were private in all groups. HTLV-1-associated myelopathy displayed the greatest TCR clonal expansion, and multiple sclerosis exhibited the smallest, lower than that of healthy controls.

5'RACE generated cDNA with 10-nucleotide random UMIs. Using its own MiXCR run on the 5' RACE reads, TCRdb lists one record per CDR3 protein. The table includes 30,000 to 40,000 distinct CDR3 sequences, approximately 10% detected once. The CDR3 runs to 15 residues. The V end lost 0 bases, the J end lost 5 bases, and 17 bases lay between the germline ends. CDR1 DFQATT and CDR2 SNEGSKA come from the germline V gene (reference sequence). Time point here: technical triplicate 1. The study built unsorted libraries from 2 million PBMCs kept at -80 C. This sequence joins TRBV20-1 and TRBJ2-7; D is ambiguous. Sequences were obtained from PBMCs. This TCR came from a man aged 55-75 years with HTLV-1-associated myelopathy (HAM/TSP). CDR3 residues: CSARDSRAGPHEQYF. CDR3 DNA: TGCAGTGCTAGAGATAGTAGGGCCGGGCCCCACGAGCAGTACTTC.